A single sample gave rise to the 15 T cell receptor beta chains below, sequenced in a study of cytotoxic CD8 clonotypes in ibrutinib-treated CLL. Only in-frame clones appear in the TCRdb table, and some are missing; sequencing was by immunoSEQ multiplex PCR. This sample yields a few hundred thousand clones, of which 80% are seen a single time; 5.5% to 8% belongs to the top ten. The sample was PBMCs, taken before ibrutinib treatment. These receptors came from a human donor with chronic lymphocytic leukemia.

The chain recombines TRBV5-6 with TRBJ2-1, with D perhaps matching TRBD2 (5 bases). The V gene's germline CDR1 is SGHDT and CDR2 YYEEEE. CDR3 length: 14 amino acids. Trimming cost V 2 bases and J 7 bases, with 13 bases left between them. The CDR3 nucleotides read TGTGCCAGCAGCTTAGTTTCCGGGATTAATGAGCAGTTCTTC. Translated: CASSLVSGINEQFF.

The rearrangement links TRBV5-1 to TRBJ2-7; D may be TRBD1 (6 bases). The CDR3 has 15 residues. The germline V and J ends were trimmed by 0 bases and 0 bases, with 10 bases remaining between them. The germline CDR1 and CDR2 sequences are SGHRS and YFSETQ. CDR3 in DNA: TGCGCCAGCAGCTTGGCCAGGGGCGGCTCCTACGAGCAGTACTTC. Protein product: CASSLARGGSYEQYF.

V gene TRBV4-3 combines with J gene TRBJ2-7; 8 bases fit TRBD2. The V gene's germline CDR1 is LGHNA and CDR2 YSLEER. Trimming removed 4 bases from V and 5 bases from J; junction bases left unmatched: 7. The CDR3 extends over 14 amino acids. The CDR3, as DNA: TGCGCCAGCAGCCCAGGACTAGCTTCGGACGAGCAGTACTTC. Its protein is CASSPGLASDEQYF.

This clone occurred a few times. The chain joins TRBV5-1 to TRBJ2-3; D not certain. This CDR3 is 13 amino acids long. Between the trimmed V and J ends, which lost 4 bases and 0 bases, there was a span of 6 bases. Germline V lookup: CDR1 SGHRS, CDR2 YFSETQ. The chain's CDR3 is CASSTGSTDTQYF. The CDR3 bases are TGCGCCAGCAGCACGGGTAGCACAGATACGCAGTATTTT. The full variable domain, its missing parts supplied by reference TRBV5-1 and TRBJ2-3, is KAGVTQTPRYLIKTRGQQVTLSCSPISGHRSVSWYQQTPGQGLQFLFEYFSETQRNKGNFPGRFSGRQFSNSRSEMNVSTLELGDSALYLCASSTGSTDTQYFGPGTRLTVL.

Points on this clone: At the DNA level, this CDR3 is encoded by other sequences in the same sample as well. The CDR3: CSVERGGDTQYF. The CDR3 DNA reads TGCAGCGTTGAACGAGGAGGGGATACGCAGTATTTT. The chain couples TRBV29-1 to TRBJ2-3; perhaps TRBD2 as D (6 bases). V was clipped by 2 bases and J by 6 bases, with 9 bases between them. Germline V gene data show CDR1 as SQVTM and CDR2 as ANQGSEA. The CDR3 spans 12 residues.

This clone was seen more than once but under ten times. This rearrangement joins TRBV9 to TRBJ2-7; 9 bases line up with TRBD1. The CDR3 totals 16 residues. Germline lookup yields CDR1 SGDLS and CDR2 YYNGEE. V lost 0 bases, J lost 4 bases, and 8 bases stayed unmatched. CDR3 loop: CASSVATGQGIYEQYF. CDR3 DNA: TGTGCCAGCAGCGTAGCGACGGGACAGGGAATATACGAGCAGTACTTC. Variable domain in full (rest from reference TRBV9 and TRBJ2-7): DSGVTQTPKHLITATGQRVTLRCSPRSGDLSVYWYQQSLDQGLQFLIQYYNGEERAKGNILERFSAQQFPDLHSELNLSSLELGDSALYFCASSVATGQGIYEQYFGPGTRLTVT.

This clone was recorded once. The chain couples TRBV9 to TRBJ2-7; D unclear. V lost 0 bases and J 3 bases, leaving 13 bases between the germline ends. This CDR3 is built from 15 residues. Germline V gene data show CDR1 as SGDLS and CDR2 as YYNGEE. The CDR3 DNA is TGTGCCAGCAGCGTAGACGGCGGTGGGAACTACGAGCAGTACTTC. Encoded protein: CASSVDGGGNYEQYF.

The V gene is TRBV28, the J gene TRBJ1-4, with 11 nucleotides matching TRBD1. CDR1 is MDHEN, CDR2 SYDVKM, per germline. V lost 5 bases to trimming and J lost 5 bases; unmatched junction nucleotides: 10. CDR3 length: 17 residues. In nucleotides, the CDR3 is TGTGCCAGCAGTCCCCAACGGGGGGACAGGGGGAATGAAAAACTGTTTTTT. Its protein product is CASSPQRGDRGNEKLFF.

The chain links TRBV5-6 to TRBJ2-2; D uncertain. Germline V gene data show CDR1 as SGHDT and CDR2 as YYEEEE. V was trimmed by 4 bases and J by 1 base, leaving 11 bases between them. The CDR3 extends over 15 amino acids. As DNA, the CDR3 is TGTGCCAGCAGCCCACGGGCGAAGAACACCGGGGAGCTGTTTTTT. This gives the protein CASSPRAKNTGELFF. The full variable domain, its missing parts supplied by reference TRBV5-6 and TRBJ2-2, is DAGVTQSPTHLIKTRGQQVTLRCSPKSGHDTVSWYQQALGQGPQFIFQYYEEEERQRGNFPDRFSGHQFPNYSSELNVNALLLGDSALYLCASSPRAKNTGELFFGEGSRLTVL.

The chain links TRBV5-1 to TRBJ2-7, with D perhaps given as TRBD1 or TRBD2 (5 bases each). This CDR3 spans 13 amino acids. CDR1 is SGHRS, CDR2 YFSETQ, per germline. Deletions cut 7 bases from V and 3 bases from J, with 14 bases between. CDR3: CASHRWDVYEQYF. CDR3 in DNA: TGCGCCAGCCATCGCTGGGACGTCTACGAGCAGTACTTC.

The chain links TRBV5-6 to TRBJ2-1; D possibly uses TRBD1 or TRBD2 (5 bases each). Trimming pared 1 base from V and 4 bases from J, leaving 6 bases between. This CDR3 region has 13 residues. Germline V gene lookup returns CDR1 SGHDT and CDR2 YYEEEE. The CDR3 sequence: CASSLWGYNEQFF. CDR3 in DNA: TGTGCCAGCAGCTTGTGGGGGTACAATGAGCAGTTCTTC. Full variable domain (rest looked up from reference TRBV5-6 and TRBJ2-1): DAGVTQSPTHLIKTRGQQVTLRCSPKSGHDTVSWYQQALGQGPQFIFQYYEEEERQRGNFPDRFSGHQFPNYSSELNVNALLLGDSALYLCASSLWGYNEQFFGPGTRLTVL.

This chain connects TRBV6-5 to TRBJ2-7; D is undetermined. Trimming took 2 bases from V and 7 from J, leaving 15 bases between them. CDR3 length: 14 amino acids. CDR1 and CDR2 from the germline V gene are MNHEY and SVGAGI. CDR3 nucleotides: TGTGCCAGCAGTTACGGTGAACCCTACGCTGAGCAGTACTTC. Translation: CASSYGEPYAEQYF.

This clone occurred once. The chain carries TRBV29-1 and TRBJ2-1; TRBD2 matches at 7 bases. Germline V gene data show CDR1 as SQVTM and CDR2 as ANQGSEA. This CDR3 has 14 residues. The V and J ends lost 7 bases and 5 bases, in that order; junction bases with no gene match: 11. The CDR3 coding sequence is TGCAGCGCTCCCAGCGGGAAAGCTAACAATGAGCAGTTCTTC. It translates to CSAPSGKANNEQFF.

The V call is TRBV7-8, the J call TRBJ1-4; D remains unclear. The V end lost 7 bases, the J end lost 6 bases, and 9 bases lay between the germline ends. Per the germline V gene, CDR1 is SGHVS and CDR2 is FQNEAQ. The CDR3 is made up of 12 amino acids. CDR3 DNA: TGTGCCAGCACCTCCACAGATGAAAAACTGTTTTTT. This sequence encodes CASTSTDEKLFF.

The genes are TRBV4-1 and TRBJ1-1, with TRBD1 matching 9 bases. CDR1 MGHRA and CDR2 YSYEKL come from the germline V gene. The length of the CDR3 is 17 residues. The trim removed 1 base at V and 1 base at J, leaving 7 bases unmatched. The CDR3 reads CASSQVPGTGRNTEAFF. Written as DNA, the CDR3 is TGCGCCAGCAGCCAAGTTCCCGGGACAGGGAGGAACACTGAAGCTTTCTTT.